The 18 T cell receptor beta chains below were found in one sample sequenced in a study of molecular identifiers for immune sequencing clone quantification. TCRdb passed the PCR reads through MiXCR, listing each CDR3 protein once. The sample lists 300,000 to 350,000 distinct CDR3 sequences; about 20% were seen once. Sequenced sample: naive CD8+ T cells from blood, with Jurkat cell RNA spiked in. Subset meaning: FACS-sorted CD8+CD4-CCR7+CD45RA+ naive T cells. The source is a human donor in good health. Some libraries in this study had Jurkat cell RNA spiked in.

This clonotype appeared many times. V gene TRBV13 combines with J gene TRBJ2-7; D is undetermined. CDR1 is PRHDT and CDR2 is FYEKMQ in the germline V gene (reference sequence). V lost 2 bases and J lost 1, with 9 bases in between. CDR3 length: 14 residues. The CDR3 region has the DNA TGTGCCAGCAGCTTATGGCGCCAGTCCTACGAGCAGTACTTC. Translating gives CASSLWRQSYEQYF. The full variable domain, in which reference TRBV13 and TRBJ2-7 provide the parts outside the CDR3, is AAGVIQSPRHLIKEKRETATLKCYPIPRHDTVYWYQQGPGQDPQFLISFYEKMQSDKGSIPDRFSAQQFSDYHSELNMSSLELGDSALYFCASSLWRQSYEQYFGPGTRLTVT.

This clonotype appeared many times. The chain combines TRBV6-5 with TRBJ2-3; the match to TRBD1 covers 7 bases. The length of the CDR3 is 16 residues. V lost 5 bases to trimming and J lost 5 bases; unmatched junction nucleotides: 13. Germline lookup yields CDR1 MNHEY and CDR2 SVGAGI. CDR3 bases: TGTGCCAGCAGTAGGCTGTGGGACAGAGAGAGAGATACGCAGTATTTT. Protein sequence: CASSRLWDRERDTQYF.

This clonotype was detected once. The V and J genes are TRBV30 and TRBJ2-7; 9 bases map to TRBD1. The CDR3 is 15 residues long. The germline V gene encodes CDR1 GTSNPN and CDR2 SVGIG (reference sequence). The V segment lost 0 bases and the J segment 6 bases; nucleotides outside the gene matches: 9. CDR3 coding DNA: TGTGCCTGGAGTGTACTCGGGACAGGGTTAGGCGAGCAGTACTTC. This translates into CAWSVLGTGLGEQYF. Supplemented by reference TRBV30 and TRBJ2-7, the full variable domain reads SQTIHQWPATLVQPVGSPLSLECTVEGTSNPNLYWYRQAAGRGLQLLFYSVGIGQISSEVPQNLSASRPQDRQFILSSKKLLLSDSGFYLCAWSVLGTGLGEQYFGPGTRLTVT.

This clonotype was recorded at least ten times. V is TRBV29-1 and J is TRBJ1-4, with 9 nucleotides matching TRBD1. Losses at the gene ends were 6 bases for V and 7 bases for J; bases not matched to a gene: 6. Germline V CDR1 and CDR2: SQVTM, ANQGSEA. The CDR3 covers 13 residues. The CDR3 reads CSVGTGIREKLFF. Written as DNA, the CDR3 is TGCAGCGTGGGGACAGGGATTCGTGAAAAACTGTTTTTT.

In regard to this clonotype: A much larger clone lies a single base off, so this may be a read error. The chain has TRBV18 and TRBJ2-7; D assignment may be TRBD1 or TRBD2 (7 bases each). Per the germline V gene, CDR1 is KGHSH and CDR2 is LQKENI. This CDR3 spans 16 amino acids. The CDR3 reads CANSPRETGRVDEQYF. The CDR3 region has the DNA TGTGCCAACTCACCACGAGAGACAGGGAGGGTCGACGAGCAGTACTTC.

This clonotype was counted ten times or more. The V gene is TRBV6-5, the J gene TRBJ2-7; a weak D match, TRBD1 (5 bases). CDR3 size: 14 residues. V dropped 1 base and J dropped 2 bases, with 9 bases sitting between them. Germline assignment: CDR1 MNHEY and CDR2 SVGAGI. DNA for the CDR3: TGTGCCAGCAGTTACTTAGGGGCGCCCTACGAGCAGTACTTC. It specifies CASSYLGAPYEQYF.

This clonotype was counted many times. The rearrangement joins TRBV29-1 to TRBJ2-3; 9 nucleotides align to TRBD2. This CDR3 contains 15 residues. V lost 2 bases to trimming and J lost 2 bases; unmatched junction nucleotides: 5. The V gene's germline CDR1 is SQVTM and CDR2 ANQGSEA. The DNA of the CDR3 is TGCAGCGTTGAAAGGACTAGCGACTACACAGATACGCAGTATTTT. Amino acids: CSVERTSDYTDTQYF.

This clonotype was observed at least ten times. The chain has TRBV7-9 and TRBJ2-2; D may be TRBD1 (5 bases). V dropped 5 bases and J dropped 7 bases, with 8 bases sitting between them. The V gene's germline CDR1 is SEHNR and CDR2 FQNEAQ (reference sequence). The CDR3 totals 12 residues. CDR3 loop: CASSRDSGELFF. The DNA of the CDR3 is TGTGCCAGCAGCCGCGACAGCGGGGAGCTGTTTTTT.

There are a few counts of this clonotype. V usage is TRBV3-1 and J usage is TRBJ1-6; D might be TRBD1 (6 bases). The germline CDR1 and CDR2 sequences are LGHDT and YNNKEL (reference sequence). The CDR3 is 15 residues long. V lost 3 bases and J lost 7, with 13 bases in between. The CDR3 DNA is TGTGCCAGCAGCCACGAAGGACAGAGCAATTCACCCCTCCACTTT. Protein: CASSHEGQSNSPLHF.

This clonotype was counted at least ten times. The rearrangement uses TRBV7-6 and TRBJ2-7, with D perhaps being TRBD1 or TRBD2 (6 bases each). CDR1 is SGHVS, CDR2 FNYEAQ, per germline. V was clipped by 0 bases and J by 6 bases, with 9 bases between them. The CDR3 contains 13 residues. CDR3 sequence: CASSLAGGSEQYF. CDR3 bases: TGTGCCAGCAGCTTAGCCGGGGGCAGCGAGCAGTACTTC.

This clonotype was found a few times. The chain recombines TRBV3-1 with TRBJ1-4; 7 bases align to TRBD1. The J segment lost 4 bases and the V segment lost 0 bases, leaving 8 bases of the junction unmatched. Germline CDR1 is LGHDT and CDR2 is YNNKEL (reference sequence). The CDR3 runs to 17 residues. CDR3 residues: CASSQEAMGQSNEKLFF. CDR3 DNA sequence: TGTGCCAGCAGCCAAGAAGCAATGGGACAGAGTAATGAAAAACTGTTTTTT.

There are many counts of this clonotype. V usage is TRBV5-4 and J usage is TRBJ1-2, with TRBD1 matching over 7 bases. The V gene's germline CDR1 is SGHNT and CDR2 YYREEE (reference sequence). The CDR3 has 12 residues. V was clipped by 2 bases and J by 10 bases; unmatched bases: 5. This CDR3 is CASSFTGDAYTF. The CDR3 region has the DNA TGTGCCAGCAGCTTTACAGGGGACGCCTACACCTTC.

This clonotype has a handful of counts. The chain couples TRBV6-2 or TRBV6-3 to TRBJ2-2; D not certain. From germline, CDR1 is MNHEY and CDR2 SVGEGT. CDR3 length: 13 amino acids. Trimming left V 0 bases short and J 7 bases short, with 6 bases between. The CDR3 DNA sequence: TGTGCCAGCAGTTACTCCTATCACGGGGAGCTGTTTTTT. Protein product: CASSYSYHGELFF.

This clonotype was counted many times. The genes are TRBV6-9 and TRBJ2-5; TRBD1 might be the D (6 bases). Germline assignment: CDR1 MNHGY and CDR2 SVAAGI. V lost 5 bases and J 3 bases, leaving 16 bases between the germline ends. The CDR3 has 15 residues. CDR3 amino acids: CASSPARGNKETQYF. The CDR3 DNA follows: TGTGCCAGCAGTCCCGCCAGGGGTAATAAAGAGACCCAGTACTTC.

The sample holds many counts of this clonotype. The chain carries TRBV4-1 and TRBJ1-1; maybe TRBD1 (6 bases). There are 15 residues in the CDR3. Germline V gives CDR1 MGHRA, CDR2 YSYEKL. V lost 1 base, J lost 1 base, and 10 bases lay in between. CDR3 sequence reads: CASSQVGGPNTEAFF. The CDR3 DNA is TGCGCCAGCAGCCAAGTGGGGGGCCCGAACACTGAAGCTTTCTTT.

At least ten counts were recorded for this clonotype. The rearrangement links TRBV12-3 or TRBV12-4 to TRBJ2-5, with a possible D match to TRBD1 (5 bases). This CDR3 contains 14 residues. Trimming removed 1 base from V and 2 bases from J, with 8 bases in between. This chain's CDR3 is CASSLVRQQETQYF. CDR3 bases: TGTGCCAGCAGTTTAGTTAGACAGCAAGAGACCCAGTACTTC.

The V call is TRBV3-1, the J call TRBJ2-7; D might be TRBD1 (6 bases). The germline CDR1 and CDR2 sequences are LGHDT and YNNKEL (reference sequence). The V end was cut by 7 bases, the J end by 3 bases, with 16 bases between. This CDR3 comprises 14 residues. This CDR3 reads CASNSGQSFYEQYF. The CDR3 region has the DNA TGTGCCAGCAACTCGGGACAAAGCTTCTACGAGCAGTACTTC.

This clonotype showed up many times. The J gene is TRBJ1-1, the V gene TRBV27; a weak D match, TRBD1 (6 bases). This CDR3 region has 14 residues. Germline values: CDR1 MNHEY, CDR2 SMNVEV (reference sequence). Deletions cut 3 bases from V and 4 bases from J, with 12 bases between. CDR3 DNA sequence: TGTGCCAGCAGTTTCGGACAGTCCGCCACTGAAGCTTTCTTT. It specifies CASSFGQSATEAFF.